This entry lists 5 T cell receptor beta chains sequenced from one sample in a study of T cells after yellow fever vaccination. TCRdb called the 5' RACE reads again in MiXCR, with one record for every CDR3 protein. This sample yields approximately 350,000 distinct CDR3 sequences, of which around a tenth are seen a single time; 18% belongs to the top ten. The sample consisted of PBMCs, taken on the day of the first yellow fever vaccination. These receptor sequences come from a man between 18 and 35 years old who received the YFV17D yellow fever vaccine.

This clonotype was seen a handful of times. The gene calls are TRBV6-5 and TRBJ1-2; TRBD1 agrees at 7 bases. Germline V gives CDR1 MNHEY, CDR2 SVGAGI. Trimming at V came to 2 bases and at J to 2 bases, leaving 2 bases not matched to a gene. This CDR3 comprises 14 residues. The DNA of the CDR3 is TGTGCCAGCAGTTACGACAGGGCAAACTATGGCTACACCTTC. Protein: CASSYDRANYGYTF.

The chain carries TRBV20-1 and TRBJ2-7; D is perhaps TRBD1 or TRBD2 (5 bases each). The V gene's germline CDR1 is DFQATT and CDR2 SNEGSKA (reference sequence). V lost 1 base and J lost 2, with 18 bases in between. This CDR3 contains 16 residues. The DNA of the CDR3 is TGCAGTGCTAGAGGGGACGGACACCGAATAACCTACGAGCAGTACGTC. Protein product: CSARGDGHRITYEQYV.

This clonotype came up a few times. The chain combines TRBV29-1 with TRBJ2-3, with D possibly being TRBD1 (6 bases). Germline V gives CDR1 SQVTM, CDR2 ANQGSEA. V was cut by 4 bases and J by 5 bases, with 16 bases left in between. The CDR3 sequence is 14 residues long. The CDR3 DNA sequence: TGCAGCGTTGCTAGGCAGGGGCCGCGAGATACGCAGTATTTT. Translating gives CSVARQGPRDTQYF.

This clonotype appeared a few times. V usage is TRBV13 and J usage is TRBJ1-1; D remains ambiguous. CDR3 size: 16 residues. Germline values: CDR1 PRHDT, CDR2 FYEKMQ (reference sequence). The V end lost 1 base, the J end lost 5 bases, and 17 bases lay between the germline ends. In DNA form, the CDR3 reads TGTGCCAGCAGCTTAGTGGGTGGGTTAAAGAGGACTGAAGCTTTCTTT. Its protein is CASSLVGGLKRTEAFF.

This clonotype was found a few times. The chain carries TRBV7-2 and TRBJ1-3; D is unresolved. CDR1 and CDR2 (germline): SGHTA, FQGNSA. The CDR3 length is 15 residues. V lost 5 bases, J lost 4 bases, and 15 bases lay in between. The CDR3 reads CASSATRRAGNTIYF. In DNA, the CDR3 is TGTGCCAGCAGCGCAACCCGGAGGGCAGGAAACACCATATATTTT.